The rows below give T cell receptor beta chains drawn from one sample of a study of blood T cell repertoires in COVID-19. Generated by immunoSEQ multiplex PCR, the TCRdb table keeps only in-frame clones and is missing some. Of about 280,000 clones listed, 70% to 90% are singletons. Sequenced input: peripheral blood. The receptors derive from a woman in her 70s with acute or convalescent COVID-19. The CDR3 runs from the conserved cysteine through the conserved F or W. The order of the fields is D gene, clone size, J gene, V gene, CDR3 protein, CDR3 DNA. D genes are given only for firm matches. Some rows have no size entry. The others give once, few or many, or a class for an expanded clone.

NA | NA | TRBJ2-5 | TRBV20-1 | CSASLAETQYF | TGCAGTGCTAGCCTAGCTGAGACCCAGTACTTC
TRBD2 | NA | TRBJ2-5 | TRBV19 | CASSMGGSETQYF | TGTGCCAGTAGTATGGGGGGGTCGGAGACCCAGTACTTC
NA | NA | TRBJ2-3 | TRBV9 | CASSVLQGQKDTQYF | TGTGCCAGCAGCGTGTTACAGGGTCAGAAGGATACGCAGTATTTT
NA | NA | TRBJ1-1 | TRBV3-1/TRBV3-2 | CASSQPGQTESRRAFF | TGTGCCAGCAGCCAGCCCGGACAGACAGAATCTAGAAGGGCTTTCTTT
TRBD2 | once | TRBJ2-5 | TRBV24-1 | CATSDLRGGLETQYF | TGTGCCACCAGTGATCTGCGGGGGGGTCTGGAGACCCAGTACTTC
NA | NA | TRBJ1-3 | TRBV7-2 | CASSLRGYLGNTIYF | TGTGCCAGCAGCTTACGGGGTTATCTAGGAAACACCATATATTTT
TRBD2 | NA | TRBJ2-3 | TRBV18 | CASSPGLAGAGDTQYF | TGTGCCAGCTCACCCGGACTAGCGGGGGCGGGGGATACGCAGTATTTT
TRBD1 | NA | TRBJ1-4 | TRBV13 | CASSRGTGGEKLFF | TGTGCCAGCAGCAGGGGGACAGGGGGAGAAAAACTGTTTTTT
NA | NA | TRBJ1-2 | TRBV10-1 | CASSQNTPYGYTF | TGCGCCAGCAGCCAGAATACCCCCTATGGCTACACCTTC
TRBD1 | NA | TRBJ2-7 | TRBV7-8 | CASSLGTAYEQYF | TGTGCCAGCAGCCTCGGGACAGCCTACGAGCAGTACTTC
NA | few | TRBJ2-2 | TRBV5-1 | CASSLRGLNTGELFF | TGCGCCAGCAGCTTGAGGGGGTTGAACACCGGGGAGCTGTTTTTT
NA | NA | TRBJ2-1 | TRBV4-1 | CASSQDRGVGHLLEQFF | TGCGCCAGCAGCCAAGACCGTGGTGTAGGACATTTGCTGGAGCAGTTCTTC
TRBD2 | NA | TRBJ2-1 | TRBV2 | CASSISGNLNNEQFF | TGTGCCAGCAGTATTAGCGGGAACCTAAACAATGAGCAGTTCTTC
NA | NA | TRBJ2-7 | TRBV7-8 | CASTGGPSSYEQYF | TGTGCCAGCACCGGGGGTCCGTCTTCCTACGAGCAGTACTTC
NA | NA | TRBJ1-1 | TRBV19 | CASSIQVNTEAFF | TGTGCCAGTAGTATTCAGGTGAACACTGAAGCTTTCTTT
NA | NA | TRBJ1-5 | TRBV5-4 | CASSAPGQPQHF | TGTGCCAGCAGCGCGCCCGGGCAGCCCCAGCATTTT
TRBD1 | NA | TRBJ1-1 | TRBV25-1 | CASSQGALEAFF | TGTGCCAGCAGTCAGGGGGCTCTTGAAGCTTTCTTT
NA | NA | TRBJ1-6 | TRBV7-9 | CASKPAGYNSPLHF | TGTGCCAGCAAGCCTGCAGGCTATAATTCACCCCTCCACTTT
TRBD2 | NA | TRBJ2-1 | TRBV19 | CASSIWRGGSDEQFF | TGTGCCAGTAGTATCTGGCGGGGGGGCAGCGATGAGCAGTTCTTC
NA | NA | TRBJ2-7 | TRBV19 | CASRRGQDYEQYF | TGTGCCTCGCGAAGGGGACAAGACTACGAGCAGTACTTC
NA | NA | TRBJ1-2 | TRBV7-2 | CASSRGGGGVSGYTF | TGTGCCAGCAGTCGGGGCGGTGGAGGGGTGAGTGGCTACACCTTC
TRBD2 | once | TRBJ2-1 | TRBV11-3 | CASSPSAGGNEQFF | TGTGCCAGCAGCCCCTCTGCGGGGGGAAATGAGCAGTTCTTC
NA | NA | TRBJ2-5 | TRBV7-2 | CASSPTSGIQETQYF | TGTGCCAGCAGCCCGACGTCAGGGATACAAGAGACCCAGTACTTC